The 30 T cell receptor beta chains presented below share a single source sample, sequenced in a study of blood T cell repertoires in COVID-19. The repertoire was sequenced with immunoSEQ multiplex PCR; TCRdb's copy has only in-frame clones and lacks some. The data contain 200,000 or so clones, about 87% of them singletons. Material: PBMCs or T cells enriched from blood (not recorded which). Receptor source: a woman aged 25 to 45 who had been exposed to COVID-19.

The V and J genes are TRBV18 and TRBJ1-2; maybe TRBD1 (6 bases). Per the germline V gene, CDR1 is KGHSH and CDR2 is LQKENI. The CDR3 spans 13 residues. V lost 5 bases to trimming and J lost 2 bases, with 9 bases between them. Written as DNA, the CDR3 is TGTGCCAGCTCATCTCAGGGGAACTATGGCTACACCTTC. It encodes CASSSQGNYGYTF.

V and J are TRBV19 and TRBJ1-2; D call uncertain. CDR1 and CDR2 (germline): LNHDA, SQIVND (reference sequence). Trimming left V 3 bases short and J 4 bases short, with 12 bases between. The CDR3 has 14 amino acids. CDR3 in amino acids: CASSMGVALYGYTF. CDR3 DNA sequence: TGTGCCAGTAGTATGGGAGTCGCTCTCTATGGCTACACCTTC.

The gene calls are TRBV3-1 (or the pseudogene TRBV3-2) and TRBJ2-5; 7 bases line up with TRBD1. The junction had 12 bases not matched to a gene; V was cut back by 3 bases and J by 2 bases. The CDR3 consists of 17 residues. CDR1 LGHDT and CDR2 YNNKEL come from the germline V gene (reference sequence). For the CDR3, the DNA is TGTGCCAGCAGCCATCTTAGGGGGCTGGGATATCAAGAGACCCAGTACTTC. This gives the protein CASSHLRGLGYQETQYF.

V usage is TRBV7-2 and J usage is TRBJ1-6; D remains ambiguous. This CDR3 region has 14 residues. Trimming cost V 2 bases and J 7 bases, with 9 bases left between them. Per the germline V gene, CDR1 is SGHTA and CDR2 is FQGNSA. The CDR3 nucleotides are TGTGCCAGCAGCTTACAGGCCATAAATTCACCCCTCCACTTT. Translated: CASSLQAINSPLHF.

The J gene is TRBJ1-2, the V gene TRBV5-1, with a possible D match to TRBD1 (5 bases). This CDR3 has 15 amino acids. The germline gives CDR1 SGHRS, CDR2 YFSETQ. Trimming shortened V by 0 bases and J by 3 bases, and 12 bases separated the two germline ends. CDR3 sequence reads: CASSLGQSWDYGYTF. As DNA, the CDR3 is TGCGCCAGCAGCTTGGGACAGTCTTGGGACTATGGCTACACCTTC.

V usage is TRBV10-1 and J usage is TRBJ2-1; D might be TRBD2 (5 bases). CDR1 WNHNN and CDR2 SYGVQD come from the germline V gene (reference sequence). CDR3 length equals 14 residues. V was pared by 3 bases and J by 9 bases, with 15 bases between. The CDR3: CASSELRGKGEQFF. The CDR3 DNA follows: TGCGCCAGCAGTGAATTACGGGGTAAAGGTGAGCAGTTCTTC.

V and J are TRBV9 and TRBJ2-7, with D possibly being TRBD2 (7 bases). The V and J ends lost 2 bases and 2 bases respectively, with 14 bases between them. The CDR3 sequence is 15 residues long. Germline-derived CDR1 and CDR2 are SGDLS and YYNGEE. Here the CDR3 reads CASSVEGRGTYEQYF. CDR3 nucleotides: TGTGCCAGCAGCGTCGAAGGGAGGGGGACCTACGAGCAGTACTTC.

The chain couples TRBV29-1 to TRBJ2-2; D is possibly TRBD1 (6 bases). The CDR3 is 13 amino acids. Deletions cut 3 bases from V and 7 bases from J, with 12 bases between. Looked up from germline, CDR1 is SQVTM and CDR2 is ANQGSEA. In nucleotides, the CDR3 is TGCAGCGTTGATATCCAGGGGATCGGGGAGCTGTTTTTT. Translated, it gives CSVDIQGIGELFF.

The gene calls are TRBV10-3 and TRBJ2-3; possible D gene TRBD1, 5 bases. Per germline, CDR1 ENHRY and CDR2 SYGVKD. Trimming took off 5 bases at V and 6 bases at J, with 18 bases between the two ends. The CDR3 length is 15 residues. In DNA, the CDR3 is TGTGCCATCAGTCAGCGCGGCAGGGCTCTGGATACGCAGTATTTT. It is translated as CAISQRGRALDTQYF.

This chain connects TRBV14 to TRBJ2-5; a possible D gene is TRBD2 (6 bases). The germline V gene has CDR1 SGHDN and CDR2 FVKESK. Trimming cost V 1 base and J 0 bases, with 18 bases left between them. The CDR3 length is 18 residues. The CDR3 bases are TGTGCCAGCAGCCAAGTAACGGGACTGAAATCGTACCAAGAGACCCAGTACTTC. It yields the protein CASSQVTGLKSYQETQYF.

V gene TRBV15 combines with J gene TRBJ1-4; D remains ambiguous. The CDR3 has 15 amino acids. The germline CDR1 and CDR2 sequences are LNHNV and YYDKDF (reference sequence). Trimming removed 0 bases from V and 8 bases from J, with 13 bases in between. The CDR3 coding sequence is TGTGCCACCAGCAGAGATCCCGTGAGCAGGGAAAAACTGTTTTTT. It is translated as CATSRDPVSREKLFF. Full variable domain (missing parts from reference TRBV15 and TRBJ1-4): DAMVIQNPRYQVTQFGKPVTLSCSQTLNHNVMYWYQQKSSQAPKLLFHYYDKDFNNEADTPDNFQSRRPNTSFCFLDIRSPGLGDTAMYLCATSRDPVSREKLFFGSGTQLSVL.

The chain recombines TRBV11-2 with TRBJ2-5, with D possibly TRBD2 on 6 matching bases. Between the trimmed V and J ends, which lost 0 bases and 1 base, there was a span of 9 bases. The CDR3 sequence is 15 residues long. The V gene's germline CDR1 is SGHAT and CDR2 FQNNGV. The CDR3 spells CASSLERGTQETQYF. DNA of the CDR3: TGTGCCAGCAGCTTAGAACGGGGGACCCAAGAGACCCAGTACTTC.

The chain is built from TRBV5-1 and TRBJ2-7, with 7 positions matching TRBD1. The germline gives CDR1 SGHRS, CDR2 YFSETQ. J gave up 6 bases and V 3 bases, and 6 bases lay outside the gene matches. The CDR3 extends over 13 amino acids. The CDR3 DNA reads TGCGCCAGCAGCTCGGATCCAGGGGGCGAGCAGTACTTC. This codes for CASSSDPGGEQYF.

This chain joins TRBV5-1 and TRBJ2-5; 14 bases fit TRBD2. CDR3 length: 18 amino acids. Per germline, CDR1 SGHRS and CDR2 YFSETQ. Trimming cost V 4 bases and J 7 bases; bases outside gene matches: 15. The CDR3 here is CASSVTGLAGVEVGTQYF. CDR3 coding DNA: TGCGCCAGCAGCGTAACGGGACTAGCGGGAGTCGAGGTTGGGACCCAGTACTTC.

This clone has a single count. This chain connects TRBV19 to TRBJ2-1; TRBD2 agrees at 15 bases. The junction had 4 bases not matched to a gene; V was cut back by 8 bases and J by 2 bases. Germline CDR1 reads LNHDA; CDR2 reads SQIVND (reference sequence). The CDR3 runs to 16 residues. CDR3 nucleotide sequence: TGTGCCAGTGGACTAGCGGGAGGGTGGCCCTACAATGAGCAGTTCTTC. Encoded protein: CASGLAGGWPYNEQFF.

This clone has only a few counts. This chain joins TRBV4-2 and TRBJ2-7; 8 bases are a match to TRBD2. The CDR3 is made up of 14 amino acids. From germline, CDR1 is LGHNA and CDR2 YNFKEQ. Germline trimming cut 6 bases from V and 2 bases from J; bases unmatched to any gene: 6. In DNA form, the CDR3 reads TGTGCCAGCAGTCATATAGCGGGGCCCTACGAGCAGTACTTC. This sequence encodes CASSHIAGPYEQYF.

The rearrangement links TRBV9 to TRBJ1-1; 9 nucleotides agree with TRBD1. CDR3 length equals 14 residues. CDR1 is SGDLS, CDR2 YYNGEE, per germline. V shed 3 bases, J shed 1 base, and the junction held 1 base outside the gene matches. The CDR3 sequence is CASSAGQGNTEAFF. CDR3 in DNA: TGTGCCAGCAGCGCGGGACAGGGGAACACTGAAGCTTTCTTT.

The chain links TRBV28 to TRBJ1-6, with a possible D match to TRBD1 (5 bases). The CDR3 contains 14 residues. The germline V gene has CDR1 MDHEN and CDR2 SYDVKM. The ends were cut back, 8 bases at V and 9 bases at J, with 17 bases in the middle. This CDR3 reads CASVPGKLGSPLHF. The CDR3 DNA is TGTGCCAGCGTTCCAGGGAAGTTGGGTTCACCCCTCCACTTT. Supplemented by reference TRBV28 and TRBJ1-6, the full variable domain reads DVKVTQSSRYLVKRTGEKVFLECVQDMDHENMFWYRQDPGLGLRLIYFSYDVKMKEKGDIPEGYSVSREKKERFSLILESASTNQTSMYLCASVPGKLGSPLHFGNGTRLTVT.

Only one count was recorded for this clone. The rearrangement uses TRBV30 and TRBJ1-3; tentatively, D is TRBD1 (5 bases). This CDR3 comprises 12 residues. Germline-derived CDR1 and CDR2 are GTSNPN and SVGIG (reference sequence). The V and J ends lost 3 bases and 4 bases respectively, with 7 bases between them. CDR3 residues: CAWSQGGNTIYF. CDR3 in DNA: TGTGCCTGGAGCCAGGGAGGAAACACCATATATTTT.

This chain connects TRBV10-2 to TRBJ1-2, with D possibly matching TRBD1 (5 bases). The length of the CDR3 is 14 residues. The germline CDR1 and CDR2 sequences are WSHSY and SAAADI. Trimming left V 3 bases short and J 4 bases short, with 12 bases between. The CDR3: CASSDWGGSYGYTF. The CDR3 DNA follows: TGCGCCAGCAGTGACTGGGGGGGATCCTATGGCTACACCTTC.

The chain combines TRBV6-2 or TRBV6-3 with TRBJ1-2, with 8 bases fitting TRBD1. Germline assignment: CDR1 MNHEY and CDR2 SVGEGT. V lost 4 bases to trimming and J lost 13 bases; unmatched junction nucleotides: 23. The CDR3 spans 17 residues. CDR3 amino acids: CASSLDRVPSGSYPFTF. DNA of the CDR3: TGTGCCAGCAGTTTGGACAGGGTCCCCTCGGGTTCCTATCCCTTCACCTTC.

The chain couples TRBV6-5 to TRBJ2-1; TRBD2 matches 10 bases. This CDR3 comprises 14 residues. Trimming removed 6 bases from V and 8 bases from J; junction bases left unmatched: 7. CDR1 and CDR2 from the germline V gene are MNHEY and SVGAGI. In DNA form, the CDR3 reads TGTGCCAGCAGCCTAGCGGGAGAGATCGATGAGCAGTTCTTC. The encoded protein is CASSLAGEIDEQFF.

The gene calls are TRBV30 and TRBJ1-2; TRBD1 is a possible D gene (6 bases). Germline CDR1 is GTSNPN and CDR2 is SVGIG (reference sequence). This CDR3 region has 13 residues. This CDR3 is CAGDGTSIYGYTF. The DNA for the CDR3 is TGTGCTGGGGACGGGACAAGCATCTATGGCTACACCTTC.

This chain uses TRBV10-3 with TRBJ1-4; D remains ambiguous. The CDR3 covers 16 residues. V was clipped by 4 bases and J by 2 bases, with 14 bases between them. The V gene's germline CDR1 is ENHRY and CDR2 SYGVKD. The CDR3 region has the DNA TGTGCCATCAGTGCGTCGGCAGGCCTTACTAATGAAAAACTGTTTTTT. Its translation is CAISASAGLTNEKLFF.

This clone was recorded a few times. Other DNA sequences in the same sample also yield this CDR3. J is TRBJ2-5 and V is TRBV5-1; D uncertain. The CDR3 length is 12 residues. The germline CDR1 and CDR2 sequences are SGHRS and YFSETQ. The germline V and J ends were trimmed by 4 bases and 0 bases, with 4 bases remaining between them. CDR3 DNA: TGCGCCAGCAGCCTGTACCAAGAGACCCAGTACTTC. It is translated as CASSLYQETQYF.

This rearrangement joins TRBV13 to TRBJ2-3; D possibly corresponds to TRBD2 (5 bases). V was clipped by 5 bases and J by 2 bases, with 14 bases between them. Germline-derived CDR1 and CDR2 are PRHDT and FYEKMQ (reference sequence). CDR3 length: 15 amino acids. DNA of the CDR3: TGTGCCAGCAGCAAGAGGGCAGGTGACACAGATACGCAGTATTTT. Amino acid sequence: CASSKRAGDTDTQYF.

This chain links TRBV29-1 with TRBJ1-1; possibly TRBD1 for D (5 bases). The CDR3 extends over 11 amino acids. V was pared by 6 bases and J by 12 bases, with 17 bases between. Germline V CDR1 and CDR2: SQVTM, ANQGSEA. The CDR3 here is CSVWGDDDTFF. The CDR3, as DNA: TGCAGCGTCTGGGGGGACGATGACACTTTCTTT. Complete variable domain (other parts from reference TRBV29-1 and TRBJ1-1): SAVISQKPSRDICQRGTSLTIQCQVDSQVTMMFWYRQQPGQSLTLIATANQGSEATYESGFVIDKFPISRPNLTFSTLTVSNMSPEDSSIYLCSVWGDDDTFFGQGTRLTVV.

The chain links TRBV28 to TRBJ2-7, with 7 positions matching TRBD1. The CDR3 extends over 14 amino acids. In germline, CDR1 is MDHEN, CDR2 SYDVKM. V shed 3 bases, J shed 3 bases, and the junction held 5 bases outside the gene matches. The CDR3 here is CASSFDRVVYEQYF. The CDR3 coding sequence is TGTGCCAGCAGTTTTGACAGGGTTGTCTACGAGCAGTACTTC.

This clone was seen a single time. The chain couples TRBV7-9 to TRBJ2-5; D remains unclear. Germline V gene data show CDR1 as SEHNR and CDR2 as FQNEAQ (reference sequence). This CDR3 has 13 amino acids. The germline V and J ends were trimmed by 5 bases and 5 bases, with 12 bases remaining between them. CDR3 in DNA: TGTGCCAGCAGCCGTTCGGGTGGGGAGACCCAGTACTTC. The encoded protein is CASSRSGGETQYF.

The genes are TRBV29-1 and TRBJ2-1, with TRBD2 identical over 13 bases. Germline-derived CDR1 and CDR2 are SQVTM and ANQGSEA. The CDR3 is made up of 15 amino acids. Trimming at V came to 6 bases and at J to 7 bases, leaving 9 bases not matched to a gene. As DNA, the CDR3 is TGCAGCGTCGCCGGGACTAGCGGGACTAGGAATGAGCAGTTCTTC. Its protein is CSVAGTSGTRNEQFF.